These 21 T cell receptor beta chains were sequenced from one sample in a study of T-cell reconstitution after alpha-beta-depleted transplantation in children. This sample's TCRbeta library carried unique molecular identifier barcodes. TCRdb re-derived calls from the PCR reads in MiXCR, one entry per CDR3 protein. The data hold some 200,000 distinct CDR3 sequences, with 7% to 9% observed a single time. Sequenced here: PBMCs, mostly from graft donor cells, sampled 360 days after TCRalphabeta/CD19-depleted stem cell transplant. The source is a male patient aged 2-15 years who had a stem cell transplant for acute myeloid leukemia, so the T cells may come from the graft donor.

This clonotype was found a few times. The chain links TRBV10-2 to TRBJ1-2; D is uncertain. V gave up 2 bases and J gave up 2 bases, with 12 bases separating them. Per the germline V gene, CDR1 is WSHSY and CDR2 is SAAADI. CDR3 size: 15 residues. The CDR3 here is CASSELQNLNYGYTF. In nucleotides, the CDR3 is TGCGCCAGCAGTGAGCTGCAGAACTTGAACTATGGCTACACCTTC.

There are many counts of this clonotype. The CDR3 DNA sequence: TGTGCCAGCAGCCCGGGACCTAGCTCCTACGAGCAGTACGTC. Amino acid sequence: CASSPGPSSYEQYV. The chain couples TRBV12-3 or TRBV12-4 to TRBJ2-7; D assignment may be TRBD1 or TRBD2 (5 bases each). This CDR3 contains 14 residues. V gave up 6 bases and J gave up 0 bases, with 12 bases separating them.

This clonotype was counted ten times or more. CDR3 in amino acids: CSARDQYQETQYF. CDR3 nucleotide sequence: TGCAGTGCTAGAGACCAGTACCAAGAGACCCAGTACTTC. V and J are TRBV20-1 and TRBJ2-5, with unresolved D. V was pared by 0 bases and J by 0 bases, with 5 bases between. The germline V gene has CDR1 DFQATT and CDR2 SNEGSKA (reference sequence). This CDR3 has 13 amino acids.

The chain has TRBV7-9 and TRBJ2-3; D remains unclear. Trimming left V 5 bases short and J 0 bases short, with 6 bases between. Per germline, CDR1 SEHNR and CDR2 FQNEAQ (reference sequence). This CDR3 spans 13 amino acids. The CDR3 loop is CASSMDSTDTQYF. In nucleotides, the CDR3 is TGTGCCAGCAGCATGGACAGCACAGATACGCAGTATTTT.

This clonotype was seen repeatedly, ten times or more. The V gene is TRBV12-3 or TRBV12-4, the J gene TRBJ2-2; D remains ambiguous. Trimming stripped 1 base from V and 5 bases from J, with 5 bases between. The CDR3 is 13 residues long. The CDR3: CASSLVLTGELFF. The CDR3 region has the DNA TGTGCCAGCAGTTTAGTATTAACCGGGGAGCTGTTTTTT.

This clonotype was seen ten or more times. The rearrangement joins TRBV4-2 to TRBJ2-3; 11 bases fit TRBD2. V lost 0 bases to trimming and J lost 1 base; unmatched junction nucleotides: 6. There are 18 residues in the CDR3. Per the germline V gene, CDR1 is LGHNA and CDR2 is YNFKEQ. CDR3 sequence: CASSQDPASGGRTDTQYF. CDR3 nucleotide sequence: TGTGCCAGCAGCCAAGATCCGGCTAGCGGGGGGCGCACAGATACGCAGTATTTT.

The chain couples TRBV20-1 to TRBJ2-1; no clear D. Trimming pared 7 bases from V and 3 bases from J, leaving 16 bases between. This CDR3 has 14 amino acids. Germline lookup yields CDR1 DFQATT and CDR2 SNEGSKA (reference sequence). The CDR3 sequence is CSGRGNSLYNEQFF. The CDR3 region has the DNA TGCAGTGGGAGAGGTAATAGTCTCTACAATGAGCAGTTCTTC.

This rearrangement joins TRBV7-9 to TRBJ2-7, with D possibly being TRBD1 or TRBD2 (5 bases each). The CDR3 is 16 residues long. Germline CDR1 reads SEHNR; CDR2 reads FQNEAQ (reference sequence). V was cut by 4 bases and J by 0 bases, with 16 bases left in between. Here the CDR3 DNA reads TGTGCCAGCAGCTGGGGGTCCGGGACCAACTCCTACGAGCAGTACTTC. It translates to CASSWGSGTNSYEQYF.

Ten or more counts support this clonotype. V gene TRBV27 combines with J gene TRBJ1-6, with a tentative D call TRBD1 (6 bases). In germline, CDR1 is MNHEY, CDR2 SMNVEV (reference sequence). The CDR3 is 13 amino acids. V was pared by 6 bases and J by 8 bases, with 11 bases between. Here the CDR3 reads CASRGGAYSPLHF. CDR3 sequence (DNA): TGTGCCAGCAGAGGGGGGGCTTATTCACCCCTCCACTTT.

The J gene is TRBJ2-5, the V gene TRBV7-3; 7 nucleotides line up with TRBD2. The CDR3 loop spans 15 amino acids. Trimming cost V 1 base and J 2 bases; bases outside gene matches: 4. CDR1 is SGHTA and CDR2 is FQGTGA in the germline V gene. The CDR3 protein is CASSLRGRGQETQYF. DNA of the CDR3: TGTGCCAGCAGCTTAAGAGGGAGGGGACAAGAGACCCAGTACTTC.

This CDR3 is CAWKLTGVSSYNEQFF. In DNA, the CDR3 is TGTGCCTGGAAGCTGACAGGGGTGAGCTCCTACAATGAGCAGTTCTTC. The chain employs TRBV30 and TRBJ2-1, with 8 bases matching TRBD1. Looked up from germline, CDR1 is GTSNPN and CDR2 is SVGIG (reference sequence). J gave up 0 bases and V 4 bases, and 8 bases lay outside the gene matches. This CDR3 spans 16 amino acids.

The J gene is TRBJ2-7, the V gene TRBV10-3; D perhaps matches TRBD2 (6 bases). The germline CDR1 and CDR2 sequences are ENHRY and SYGVKD. V lost 6 bases and J lost 0, with 18 bases in between. The CDR3 length is 16 residues. As DNA, the CDR3 is TGTGCCATCAGACCGGGACTCCCCGGGAGCTCCTACGAGCAGTACTTC. Protein product: CAIRPGLPGSSYEQYF.

This clonotype was recorded a few times. The chain links TRBV29-1 to TRBJ2-7, with TRBD1 matching 9 bases. Germline V gene lookup returns CDR1 SQVTM and CDR2 ANQGSEA. The CDR3 is 13 amino acids. V trimming: 8 bases; J trimming: 6 bases; junction bases outside the gene matches: 11. In DNA form, the CDR3 reads TGCAGCACCCGGGGACAGGGAAATGGCGAGCAGTACTTC. This gives the protein CSTRGQGNGEQYF.

This clonotype was observed at least ten times. The chain recombines TRBV12-3 or TRBV12-4 with TRBJ1-1; D is undetermined. Trimming took off 5 bases at V and 4 bases at J, with 14 bases between the two ends. The CDR3 loop spans 14 amino acids. The CDR3: CASSPGGRGTEAFF. In nucleotides, the CDR3 is TGTGCCAGCAGTCCGGGTGGTAGAGGCACTGAAGCTTTCTTT.

This clonotype was seen a few times. The chain links TRBV12-3 or TRBV12-4 to TRBJ2-5, with 12 nucleotides matching TRBD1. J was trimmed by 1 base and V by 6 bases; bases with no gene match: 3. The CDR3 contains 15 residues. As DNA, the CDR3 is TGTGCCAGCAGCAGGGACAGGGGGCTCCAAGAGACCCAGTACTTC. Protein: CASSRDRGLQETQYF.

This clonotype was recorded at least ten times. V usage is TRBV10-3 and J usage is TRBJ2-3; maybe TRBD1 (6 bases). CDR1 is ENHRY and CDR2 is SYGVKD in the germline V gene. Trimming stripped 7 bases from V and 2 bases from J, with 10 bases between. The CDR3 contains 13 residues. The CDR3: CAITQGATDTQYF. The DNA for the CDR3 is TGTGCCATCACACAGGGAGCCACAGATACGCAGTATTTT.

The V and J genes are TRBV10-3 and TRBJ1-2; D gene ambiguous. Per the germline V gene, CDR1 is ENHRY and CDR2 is SYGVKD. This CDR3 contains 12 residues. Between the trimmed V and J ends, which lost 3 bases and 6 bases, there was a span of 8 bases. CDR3 nucleotide sequence: TGTGCCATCAGTGATAAGGAGGATGGCTACACCTTC. It is translated as CAISDKEDGYTF.

This clonotype was observed many times. This chain joins TRBV21-1 and TRBJ2-7; the tabulated D call, TRBD1, remains unverified against the DNA. TRBV21-1 is listed as a pseudogene. The CDR3 has 17 amino acids. CDR3 nucleotide sequence: TGTGCCAGCAGCAAATTCCTGACAGGGTGGAGCTCCTACGAGCAGTACGTC. This encodes CASSKFLTGWSSYEQYV.

The table lists this clonotype with a few counts. This sequence joins TRBV19 and TRBJ2-7; 7 bases are shared with TRBD2. CDR1 LNHDA and CDR2 SQIVND come from the germline V gene (reference sequence). V lost 5 bases, J lost 2 bases, and 3 bases stayed unmatched. This CDR3 has 13 amino acids. The CDR3 loop is CASSDSGAYEQYF. The CDR3, as DNA: TGTGCCAGTAGTGACAGCGGGGCCTACGAGCAGTACTTC. The full variable domain, completed using reference TRBV19 and TRBJ2-7, is DGGITQSPKYLFRKEGQNVTLSCEQNLNHDAMYWYRQDPGQGLRLIYYSQIVNDFQKGDIAEGYSVSREKKESFPLTVTSAQKNPTAFYLCASSDSGAYEQYFGPGTRLTVT.

The rearrangement links TRBV7-6 to TRBJ2-3, with a possible D match to TRBD1 (5 bases). The CDR3 spans 14 residues. With 1 base removed from V and 6 bases from J, the gap between germline ends came to 11 bases. Germline CDR1 SGHVS, CDR2 FNYEAQ. Here the CDR3 reads CASSLGRGFDTQYF. The CDR3 DNA sequence: TGTGCCAGCAGCTTAGGAAGGGGTTTCGATACGCAGTATTTT.

This clonotype was observed at least ten times. The chain joins TRBV15 to TRBJ2-7; TRBD1 agrees at 7 bases. J was trimmed by 0 bases and V by 1 base; bases with no gene match: 3. Germline V gives CDR1 LNHNV, CDR2 YYDKDF (reference sequence). The CDR3 runs to 15 residues. DNA for the CDR3: TGTGCCACCAGCAGAGGAGGGGACAGCTCCTACGAGCAGTACGTC. Protein product: CATSRGGDSSYEQYV.